Below, 16 T cell receptor beta chains from the same sample are listed, as sequenced in a study of T cells in Graves' hyperthyroidism and ophthalmopathy. Researchers amplified the TCR beta CDR3 regions from RNA transcripts. The HTBI primer set was used in a first-round RT-PCR of the TCR CDR3. TCRdb recomputed calls from the multiplex PCR reads with MiXCR, one row per CDR3 protein. The sample lists hundreds of thousands of distinct CDR3 sequences; roughly 14% were seen once. The sequenced material came from blood. Source of these receptors: a middle-aged woman with Graves' ophthalmopathy.

This clonotype came up many times. The chain employs TRBV15 and TRBJ2-2; D might be TRBD1 (6 bases). This CDR3 has 14 residues. Trimming removed 5 bases from V and 9 bases from J, with 16 bases in between. Germline values: CDR1 LNHNV, CDR2 YYDKDF (reference sequence). CDR3 loop: CATSGDRQARELFF. Written as DNA, the CDR3 is TGTGCCACCAGCGGGGATAGACAGGCCCGGGAGCTGTTTTTT.

In its sample, this clonotype was seen a few times. One end of the junction does not line up with germline, which may come from a read error. CDR3 bases: TGTGCTAGCAGCTTAGATGGTGGGACAAACACCGGGGAGCTGTTTTTT. It specifies CASSLDGGTNTGELFF. The chain has TRBV7-7 and TRBJ2-2, with D possibly TRBD1 on 6 matching bases. Germline CDR1 is SSHAT and CDR2 is FNYEAQ (reference sequence). This CDR3 is built from 16 residues.

This clonotype was seen many times. The J gene is TRBJ1-1, the V gene TRBV24-1; 8 bases line up with TRBD1. This CDR3 spans 13 amino acids. The germline gives CDR1 KGHDR, CDR2 SFDVKD. J lost 8 bases, V lost 3 bases, and 4 bases had no gene match. The CDR3 DNA is TGTGCCACCAGTGATCCGGACAGGGCGGAAGCTTTCTTT. Amino acids: CATSDPDRAEAFF.

At least ten counts were recorded for this clonotype. The chain has TRBV28 and TRBJ1-1, with a weak D call TRBD1 (6 bases). The CDR3 is 14 residues long. V was pared by 3 bases and J by 4 bases, with 12 bases between. Germline V gives CDR1 MDHEN, CDR2 SYDVKM. The CDR3 protein is CASSLEGGATEAFF. In DNA, the CDR3 is TGTGCCAGCAGTTTGGAGGGGGGGGCCACTGAAGCTTTCTTT.

This clonotype was recorded at least ten times. The J gene is TRBJ1-2, the V gene TRBV28; 8 bases agree with TRBD1. The CDR3 loop spans 15 amino acids. V dropped 3 bases and J dropped 6; count of bases not matched to a gene: 9. The germline gives CDR1 MDHEN, CDR2 SYDVKM. In nucleotides, the CDR3 is TGTGCCAGCAGTTTGGGCCCAGGACAGGGTGATGGCTACACCTTC. The encoded protein is CASSLGPGQGDGYTF.

The chain uses TRBV5-1 and TRBJ2-7, with 7 bases that match TRBD1. With V trimmed by 0 bases and J by 2 bases, 5 bases remained unmatched. Germline lookup yields CDR1 SGHRS and CDR2 YFSETQ. The CDR3 has 15 residues. CDR3 sequence: CASSLGYRGPYEQYF. The CDR3 nucleotides are TGCGCCAGCAGCTTGGGTTACAGGGGCCCCTACGAGCAGTACTTC.

The chain employs TRBV4-2 and TRBJ2-5; 7 bases are shared with TRBD1. The trim removed 4 bases at V and 1 base at J, leaving 6 bases unmatched. Looked up from germline, CDR1 is LGHNA and CDR2 is YNFKEQ. This CDR3 region has 15 residues. CDR3 sequence (DNA): TGTGCCAGCAGCCGGGACAGCCAGATCCAAGAGACCCAGTACTTC. This translates into CASSRDSQIQETQYF.

In this sample, this clonotype turned up many times. J is TRBJ2-7 and V is TRBV12-3 or TRBV12-4; 8 nucleotides line up with TRBD1. The CDR3 runs to 13 residues. J gave up 6 bases and V 6 bases, and 7 bases lay outside the gene matches. The CDR3 coding sequence is TGTGCCAGCAGACCCGACAGGGGTGGCGAGCAGTACTTC. Its protein is CASRPDRGGEQYF.

There are many counts of this clonotype. The CDR3 coding sequence is TGTGCCAGCAGTTACTCAGGGATAGTGGGGGAGACCCAGTACTTC. This translates into CASSYSGIVGETQYF. This chain links TRBV6-5 with TRBJ2-5, with no clear D. The ends were cut back, 0 bases at V and 5 bases at J, with 13 bases in the middle. This CDR3 comprises 15 residues. In germline, CDR1 is MNHEY, CDR2 SVGAGI.

This clonotype was seen many times. V is TRBV27 and J is TRBJ1-1; D is uncertain. The CDR3 runs 14 residues. Germline V gives CDR1 MNHEY, CDR2 SMNVEV (reference sequence). V lost 8 bases and J lost 7, with 20 bases in between. CDR3 protein: CASRSPGFGDEAFF. In DNA form, the CDR3 reads TGTGCCAGCCGATCACCGGGCTTTGGGGATGAAGCTTTCTTT.

This clonotype was detected many times. The chain links TRBV28 to TRBJ1-1; no reliable D call. The germline V gene has CDR1 MDHEN and CDR2 SYDVKM. CDR3 size: 12 residues. The ends were cut back, 3 bases at V and 4 bases at J, with 6 bases in the middle. This chain's CDR3 is CASSLSGTEAFF. The CDR3 coding sequence is TGTGCCAGCAGTTTGAGTGGCACTGAAGCTTTCTTT.

In its sample, this clonotype was seen many times. The chain carries TRBV13 and TRBJ2-5, with D perhaps being TRBD1 or TRBD2 (5 bases each). Trimming removed 5 bases at V and 2 bases at J, with 12 bases between. This CDR3 is built from 14 residues. Germline V lookup: CDR1 PRHDT, CDR2 FYEKMQ (reference sequence). DNA of the CDR3: TGTGCCAGCAGCACGGGGCTGTTGCAAGAGACCCAGTACTTC. Its translation: CASSTGLLQETQYF. Filled out from reference TRBV13 and TRBJ2-5, the complete variable domain reads AAGVIQSPRHLIKEKRETATLKCYPIPRHDTVYWYQQGPGQDPQFLISFYEKMQSDKGSIPDRFSAQQFSDYHSELNMSSLELGDSALYFCASSTGLLQETQYFGPGTRLLVL.

This clonotype was picked up many times. V and J are TRBV12-3 or TRBV12-4 and TRBJ1-1; D unclear. There are 13 residues in the CDR3. V lost 3 bases, J lost 1 base, and 6 bases lay in between. The CDR3: CASSFAANTEAFF. CDR3 DNA: TGTGCCAGCAGTTTCGCAGCGAACACTGAAGCTTTCTTT.

This clonotype showed up many times. The rearrangement joins TRBV5-1 to TRBJ2-7, with TRBD2 identical over 12 bases. Germline CDR1 reads SGHRS; CDR2 reads YFSETQ. CDR3 length: 15 residues. V trimming: 3 bases; J trimming: 6 bases; junction bases outside the gene matches: 7. The CDR3 DNA is TGCGCCAGCAGCTCGAGACTAGCGGGAGCTGGCGAGCAGTACTTC. It translates to CASSSRLAGAGEQYF. The whole variable domain, filled in from reference TRBV5-1 and TRBJ2-7, reads KAGVTQTPRYLIKTRGQQVTLSCSPISGHRSVSWYQQTPGQGLQFLFEYFSETQRNKGNFPGRFSGRQFSNSRSEMNVSTLELGDSALYLCASSSRLAGAGEQYFGPGTRLTVT.

This clonotype appeared many times. The V gene is TRBV11-2, the J gene TRBJ1-1; possibly TRBD1 for D (5 bases). The V gene lost 4 bases and the J gene lost 8 bases, with 17 bases spanning the gap. Germline assignment: CDR1 SGHAT and CDR2 FQNNGV. The CDR3 is made up of 14 amino acids. DNA for the CDR3: TGTGCCAGCAGCTCCAGACGGACAACGGTGGAAGCTTTCTTT. Translation gives CASSSRRTTVEAFF.

The chain recombines TRBV28 with TRBJ1-2; D not resolved. Germline CDR1 reads MDHEN; CDR2 reads SYDVKM. V was trimmed by 6 bases and J by 0 bases, leaving 8 bases between them. CDR3 length equals 13 residues. CDR3 amino acids: CASRTRANYGYTF. The DNA for the CDR3 is TGTGCCAGCAGGACCCGGGCTAACTATGGCTACACCTTC.